One sample yielded the 8 T cell receptor beta chains listed below, sequenced in a study of regulatory and conventional T cells in RAG deficiency. Blood CD4+ CD25-low CD127-high conventional T cells supplied the genomic DNA template. Here immunoSEQ multiplex PCR was the method, and the copy in TCRdb shows in-frame clones only, minus some. The data hold tens of thousands of clones, with 70% to 90% observed a single time. The data also belong to a second study, concerning regulatory T cells. That source adds: Primers: 52 TRBV forward and 13 TRBJ reverse.

The specimen sequenced was CD4+ effector T cells sorted from blood. These receptors originate from a human donor in good health.

In nucleotides, the CDR3 is TGTGCCAGCTCACTAGGAGGCTCGAACACCGGGGAGCTGTTTTTT. Protein: CASSLGGSNTGELFF. The V call is TRBV18, the J call TRBJ2-2; TRBD2 might be the D (5 bases). The CDR3 runs to 15 residues. Per the germline V gene, CDR1 is KGHSH and CDR2 is LQKENI. The V and J ends lost 4 bases and 0 bases respectively, with 9 bases between them.

The rearrangement joins TRBV7-9 to TRBJ2-7; 8 bases fit TRBD2. Looked up from germline, CDR1 is SEHNR and CDR2 is FQNEAQ (reference sequence). Germline trimming cut 2 bases from V and 1 base from J; bases unmatched to any gene: 4. The CDR3 runs 15 residues. Written as DNA, the CDR3 is TGTGCCAGCAGCTTACGCGGGGGGACTTCCTACGAGCAGTACTTC. This gives the protein CASSLRGGTSYEQYF.

A few counts support this clone. The chain recombines TRBV19 with TRBJ2-7; a possible D gene is TRBD2 (6 bases). Per germline, CDR1 LNHDA and CDR2 SQIVND (reference sequence). The CDR3 totals 15 residues. The germline V and J ends were trimmed by 5 bases and 3 bases, with 17 bases remaining between them. The CDR3 sequence: CASSPSPGTGYEQYF. The CDR3 DNA sequence: TGTGCCAGTAGTCCGTCCCCCGGGACTGGCTACGAGCAGTACTTC.

Points on this clone: Other DNA sequences of this sample code for an identical CDR3. V is TRBV6-1 and J is TRBJ1-1; D is undetermined. The CDR3 has 15 amino acids. The germline V gene encodes CDR1 MNHNS and CDR2 SASEGT. The V gene lost 1 base and the J gene lost 3 bases, with 12 bases spanning the gap. The CDR3 region is CASSEGKAGDTEAFF. The DNA for the CDR3 is TGTGCCAGCAGTGAAGGCAAGGCCGGGGACACTGAAGCTTTCTTT.

This rearrangement joins TRBV2 to TRBJ2-3, with 12 positions matching TRBD2. Germline V CDR1 and CDR2: SNHLY, FYNNEI. The trim removed 6 bases at V and 2 bases at J, leaving 3 bases unmatched. The CDR3 is 15 residues long. The CDR3 DNA sequence: TGTGCCAGCAGGAGGACTAGCGGGAACACAGATACGCAGTATTTT. This sequence encodes CASRRTSGNTDTQYF.

Worth noting for this clone: Within the sample, other DNA sequences also encode this same CDR3. The chain joins TRBV5-1 to TRBJ2-3, with 9 bases matching TRBD1. The CDR3 is 14 amino acids. With 4 bases clipped from V and 4 bases from J, the junction kept 4 bases outside the gene matches. Germline V gene data show CDR1 as SGHRS and CDR2 as YFSETQ. CDR3 sequence: CASSPGTGSDTQYF. The CDR3 DNA follows: TGCGCCAGCAGCCCCGGGACAGGGTCAGATACGCAGTATTTT. Full variable domain (rest looked up from reference TRBV5-1 and TRBJ2-3): KAGVTQTPRYLIKTRGQQVTLSCSPISGHRSVSWYQQTPGQGLQFLFEYFSETQRNKGNFPGRFSGRQFSNSRSEMNVSTLELGDSALYLCASSPGTGSDTQYFGPGTRLTVL.

J is TRBJ1-2 and V is TRBV28; no definite D call. Germline assignment: CDR1 MDHEN and CDR2 SYDVKM. The V end was cut by 6 bases, the J end by 1 base, with 12 bases between. The CDR3 length is 14 residues. The CDR3 region has the DNA TGTGCCAGCAGCTTTTTCGGCGTTAACTATGGCTACACCTTC. Its translation is CASSFFGVNYGYTF.

The rearrangement uses TRBV6-5 and TRBJ1-2; a weak D match, TRBD1 (5 bases). The CDR3 contains 14 residues. Trimming stripped 5 bases from V and 2 bases from J, with 12 bases between. From germline, CDR1 is MNHEY and CDR2 SVGAGI. This CDR3 is CASSEGLPNYGYTF. The CDR3 DNA reads TGTGCCAGCAGTGAGGGGCTTCCGAACTATGGCTACACCTTC.